This T cell receptor (beta chain) comes out of a study of blood T cells in healthy people across ages. CDR1 ENHRY and CDR2 SYGVKD come from the germline V gene. The CDR3 contains 12 residues. Remarks on this clonotype: Its specificity is not known. Germline is not matched at one junction end, which may reflect a read error.

The authors ran a second PCR of about 7 to 11 cycles using a sample-barcoded 5' primer and a J-beta primer mix. TCRdb reprocessed the 5' RACE reads via MiXCR and lists one record per CDR3 protein. The sample comprises 800,000 to 950,000 distinct CDR3 sequences, 25% to 30% of which are singletons, and about 10% rests with the top ten. Study-wide findings and caveats: Across samples, TCR beta diversity tracked strongly with naive T cell percentage.

The sample was also reused in another study, on T cells of mothers and their children.

V is TRBV10-3 and J is TRBJ2-1; 7 positions agree with TRBD1. Sequencing used blood. The source is a middle-aged woman in good health. CDR3 residues: CAIGTEGNEQCF. The CDR3 nucleotides read TGTGCCATTGGGACAGAAGGCAATGAGCAGTGCTTC.